The 21 T cell receptor beta chains presented below share a single source sample, sequenced in a study of post-analysis software for immune sequencing data. For these receptors, no antigen is known. Unique molecular identifiers tagged the TCR beta cDNA libraries. MiXCR was run by TCRdb on the PCR reads, yielding one entry per CDR3 protein. The sample contains roughly 430,000 distinct CDR3 sequences, approximately 42% of which appear only once. Study-wide results and caveats: About 5 TRBV segments appeared more often in patients than in controls, and TRBV5-6, TRBV5-1 and TRBV20-1 were among these.

Material for sequencing was blood. The receptors derive from a girl aged 2 to 9 with multiple sclerosis.

The chain has TRBV10-1 and TRBJ2-7, with no clear D. Germline loops: CDR1 WNHNN, CDR2 SYGVQD (reference sequence). This CDR3 region has 14 residues. Trimming stripped 0 bases from V and 3 bases from J, with 9 bases between. For the CDR3, the DNA is TGCGCCAGCAGTGAGTCGGAACATTACTACGAGCAGTACTTC. Its protein product is CASSESEHYYEQYF.

The chain employs TRBV9 and TRBJ2-2; the D gene is possibly TRBD1 (5 bases). The CDR3 is 17 residues long. V was pared by 0 bases and J by 3 bases, with 15 bases between. Germline CDR1 and CDR2: SGDLS and YYNGEE. The DNA of the CDR3 is TGTGCCAGCAGCGTAGCCCCAGGGCAGGCGTACACCGGGGAGCTGTTTTTT. Translated: CASSVAPGQAYTGELFF.

The sample holds many counts of this clonotype. The V gene is TRBV4-1, the J gene TRBJ2-3; unclear D gene. This CDR3 has 11 residues. Trimming took off 4 bases at V and 5 bases at J, with 4 bases between the two ends. Germline CDR1 reads MGHRA; CDR2 reads YSYEKL. The CDR3 region has the DNA TGCGCCAGCAGCCGGGGAGATACGCAGTATTTT. Its translation: CASSRGDTQYF.

By frequency in the sample, this clonotype is medium-sized (0.01 to 0.1%). The chain is built from TRBV2 and TRBJ2-7, with 8 bases that match TRBD2. V was clipped by 5 bases and J by 2 bases; unmatched bases: 5. The germline CDR1 and CDR2 sequences are SNHLY and FYNNEI. The CDR3 consists of 14 residues. The CDR3 protein is CASSIAGPAYEQYF. CDR3 in DNA: TGTGCCAGCAGTATAGCGGGACCCGCCTACGAGCAGTACTTC.

J is TRBJ1-2 and V is TRBV20-1; no firm D call. From germline, CDR1 is DFQATT and CDR2 SNEGSKA (reference sequence). Trimming took 3 bases from V and 2 from J, leaving 7 bases between them. The CDR3 contains 12 residues. CDR3 loop: CSARDDNYGYTF. CDR3 in DNA: TGCAGTGCTAGGGACGACAACTATGGCTACACCTTC.

About this clonotype: Sequence at one end of the junction differs from germline and may be a read error. This chain links TRBV29-1 with TRBJ2-1; D is ambiguous. CDR3 length: 13 amino acids. Germline loops: CDR1 SQVTM, CDR2 ANQGSEA. Written as DNA, the CDR3 is TGCGGCGTTGGTCTCCTCCTAAACAATGAGCAGTTCTTC. Protein: CGVGLLLNNEQFF.

This clonotype showed up just a few times. This chain connects TRBV2 to TRBJ2-3; perhaps TRBD2 as D (5 bases). This CDR3 spans 14 amino acids. Trimming pared 5 bases from V and 6 bases from J, leaving 15 bases between. The V gene's germline CDR1 is SNHLY and CDR2 FYNNEI. The CDR3 spells CASSQTRAEDTQYF. Here the CDR3 DNA reads TGTGCCAGCAGTCAAACTAGGGCCGAGGATACGCAGTATTTT.

The chain uses TRBV15 and TRBJ2-3; either TRBD1 or TRBD2 may supply D (5 bases each). The V end lost 0 bases, the J end lost 1 base, and 11 bases lay between the germline ends. CDR1 and CDR2 from the germline V gene are LNHNV and YYDKDF (reference sequence). There are 16 residues in the CDR3. The CDR3 region is CATSRDNGDRTDTQYF. The CDR3 DNA reads as TGTGCCACCAGCAGAGATAACGGGGACCGCACAGATACGCAGTATTTT. Filled out from reference TRBV15 and TRBJ2-3, the complete variable domain reads DAMVIQNPRYQVTQFGKPVTLSCSQTLNHNVMYWYQQKSSQAPKLLFHYYDKDFNNEADTPDNFQSRRPNTSFCFLDIRSPGLGDTAMYLCATSRDNGDRTDTQYFGPGTRLTVL.

J is TRBJ2-3 and V is TRBV28; TRBD2 agrees at 7 bases. Losses at the gene ends were 7 bases for V and 5 bases for J; bases not matched to a gene: 15. Germline V CDR1 and CDR2: MDHEN, SYDVKM. This CDR3 has 16 amino acids. CDR3 protein: CASIRSGQPNGDTQYF. CDR3 nucleotides: TGTGCCAGCATCCGTAGCGGGCAACCCAATGGAGATACGCAGTATTTT.

V and J are TRBV12-5 and TRBJ2-4; 7 nucleotides line up with TRBD1. The J call may be in error: the DNA end matches TRBJ2-7 better. Germline V CDR1 and CDR2: LGHNT, FRNRAP. CDR3 length: 18 amino acids. As DNA, the CDR3 is TGTGCTAGTGGTTCGGTTCCCTCCGGGACAGTCCACTCCTACGAGCAGTACTTC. Protein product: CASGSVPSGTVHSYEQYF.

The sample holds a few counts of this clonotype. The chain combines TRBV5-1 with TRBJ2-7; maybe TRBD2 (5 bases). The germline gives CDR1 SGHRS, CDR2 YFSETQ. Trimming took off 4 bases at V and 4 bases at J, with 12 bases between the two ends. The CDR3 loop spans 13 amino acids. The CDR3 region has the DNA TGCGCCAGCAGCCCGGGGATCCTATACGAGCAGTACTTC. Amino acids: CASSPGILYEQYF.

This chain connects TRBV2 to TRBJ1-5, with a weak D call TRBD1 (5 bases). Trimming left V 2 bases short and J 6 bases short, with 17 bases between. Germline V lookup: CDR1 SNHLY, CDR2 FYNNEI. This CDR3 has 16 residues. CDR3 bases: TGTGCCAGCAGTGAACCCCTTTTGCAGGGTCGTCAGCCCCAGCATTTT. Amino acid sequence: CASSEPLLQGRQPQHF.

The V and J genes are TRBV4-1 and TRBJ1-1; D remains unclear. V shed 1 base and J shed 3 bases, with 12 bases lying between them. CDR1 and CDR2 from the germline V gene are MGHRA and YSYEKL. CDR3 length: 15 amino acids. CDR3 sequence (DNA): TGCGCCAGCAGCCAAGTGGGAGCCTCGGACACTGAAGCTTTCTTT. Translated: CASSQVGASDTEAFF.

In this sample, this clonotype turned up a few times. The J gene is TRBJ2-5, the V gene TRBV4-1; 7 nucleotides match TRBD1. Germline assignment: CDR1 MGHRA and CDR2 YSYEKL. V lost 4 bases and J lost 5; bases outside the gene matches: 13. The length of the CDR3 is 16 residues. The CDR3 region has the DNA TGCGCCAGCAGCCGCAGACGGGATAGGGGGCCCGAGACCCAGTACTTC. Its protein is CASSRRRDRGPETQYF.

This clonotype has just a few counts. The chain is built from TRBV20-1 and TRBJ2-5; 10 bases are shared with TRBD2. This CDR3 spans 16 amino acids. J gave up 2 bases and V 0 bases, and 6 bases lay outside the gene matches. CDR1 is DFQATT, CDR2 SNEGSKA, per germline (reference sequence). The CDR3 here is CSARDLGLAVQETQYF. The CDR3, as DNA: TGCAGTGCTAGAGATCTCGGACTAGCGGTACAAGAGACCCAGTACTTC.

This clonotype was detected a few times. CDR3 coding DNA: TGTGCCAGTAGTATAGGCTATAGCTCCTACAATGAGCAGTTCTTC. Its protein is CASSIGYSSYNEQFF. The chain couples TRBV19 to TRBJ2-1; D not certain. V was trimmed by 1 base and J by 0 bases, leaving 7 bases between them. Germline CDR1 reads LNHDA; CDR2 reads SQIVND (reference sequence). This CDR3 spans 15 amino acids.

The chain has TRBV12-3 or TRBV12-4 and TRBJ2-2; 9 nucleotides line up with TRBD1. The trim removed 4 bases at V and 6 bases at J, leaving 15 bases unmatched. The CDR3 totals 18 residues. The CDR3, as DNA: TGTGCCAGCAGTTCGTTCGGGACAGGGATCCCGGGTCCCGGGGAGCTGTTTTTT. Its translation is CASSSFGTGIPGPGELFF.

This clonotype has just a few counts. This chain joins TRBV5-1 and TRBJ2-1, with 12 positions matching TRBD1. The junction had 4 bases not matched to a gene; V was cut back by 4 bases and J by 8 bases. Germline CDR1 reads SGHRS; CDR2 reads YFSETQ. The CDR3 has 14 residues. CDR3 bases: TGCGCCAGCAGCAAGGGACAGGGGGCGGATGAGCAGTTCTTC. This gives the protein CASSKGQGADEQFF.

This clonotype was detected only once. The V call is TRBV7-2, the J call TRBJ2-1, with a tentative D call TRBD1 (6 bases). The CDR3 length is 15 residues. Trimming stripped 5 bases from V and 4 bases from J, with 15 bases between. The germline CDR1 and CDR2 sequences are SGHTA and FQGNSA. The CDR3 DNA sequence: TGTGCCAGCAGCCCTACGACCCAGGGGTACAATGAGCAGTTCTTC. Protein product: CASSPTTQGYNEQFF.

This clonotype has just a few counts. V usage is TRBV25-1 and J usage is TRBJ2-1; D may be TRBD2 (6 bases). The CDR3 is 13 residues long. The V gene lost 3 bases and the J gene lost 7 bases, with 10 bases spanning the gap. The germline CDR1 and CDR2 sequences are MGHDK and SYGVNS. The CDR3 loop reads CASSEASVNEQFF. As DNA, the CDR3 is TGTGCCAGCAGTGAGGCTAGCGTGAATGAGCAGTTCTTC. Variable domain in full (rest from reference TRBV25-1 and TRBJ2-1): EADIYQTPRYLVIGTGKKITLECSQTMGHDKMYWYQQDPGMELHLIHYSYGVNSTEKGDLSSESTVSRIRTEHFPLTLESARPSHTSQYLCASSEASVNEQFFGPGTRLTVL.

This clonotype was observed a handful of times. The chain has TRBV3-1 and TRBJ2-3, with 7 bases identical to TRBD2. In germline, CDR1 is LGHDT, CDR2 YNNKEL (reference sequence). Trimming removed 1 base from V and 1 base from J; junction bases left unmatched: 5. The CDR3 is 16 residues long. The CDR3: CASSQVSRGGTDTQYF. The CDR3 coding sequence is TGTGCCAGCAGCCAAGTGAGCCGGGGGGGCACAGATACGCAGTATTTT.